Below, one TCR beta chain is given with its context. Its antigen is still unknown. No patient had autoimmune disease or received systemic immunosuppression. This record belongs to a study of OX40 agonist ivuxolimab in advanced cancers. Overall study context: Patients were treated with ivuxolimab, an agonistic anti-OX40 (CD134) antibody. Among those enrolled, mean age was 60 years (range about 23 to 90) and about 82% were male.

Study-level points and caveats: Compared with CD4+, CD8+ T cells on average had more expanded clones.

The CDR3 covers 14 residues. Per germline, CDR1 KGHSH and CDR2 LQKENI. The ends were cut back, 3 bases at V and 7 bases at J, with 15 bases in the middle. Using immunoSEQ multiplex PCR, the repertoire was profiled, and TCRdb retains in-frame clones only, with some absent. The sample has about 120,000 clones; just over 90% are singletons. The sequenced sample was CD4+ or CD8+ T cells sorted from blood, obtained in a trial of the OX40 agonist ivuxolimab. The rearrangement links TRBV18 to TRBJ1-1; a weak D match, TRBD1 (5 bases). This TCR was recovered from an adult with an advanced solid tumor such as melanoma, head and neck, liver or kidney cancer. The CDR3 DNA reads TGTGCCAGCTCACCCCCCAAAGGGGCCAGTGAAGCTTTCTTT. Its protein is CASSPPKGASEAFF.